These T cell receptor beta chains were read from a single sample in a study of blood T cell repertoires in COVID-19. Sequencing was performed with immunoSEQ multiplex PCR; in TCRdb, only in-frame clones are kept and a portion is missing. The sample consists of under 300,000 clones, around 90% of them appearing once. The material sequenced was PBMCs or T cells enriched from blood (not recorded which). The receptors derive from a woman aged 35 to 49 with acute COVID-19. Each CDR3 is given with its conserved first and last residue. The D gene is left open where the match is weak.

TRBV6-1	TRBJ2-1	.	CASSEAWRLGHEQFF	TGTGCCAGCAGTGAAGCATGGAGGTTGGGTCATGAGCAGTTCTTC
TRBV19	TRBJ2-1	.	CASSIDAIDEQFF	TGTGCCAGTAGTATAGATGCGATCGATGAGCAGTTCTTC
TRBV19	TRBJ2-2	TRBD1	CASSMGQVTRGELFF	TGTGCCAGTAGTATGGGACAGGTGACCCGCGGGGAGCTGTTTTTT
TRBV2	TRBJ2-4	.	CASLLGPKNIQYF	TGTGCCAGCCTCTTGGGCCCTAAAAACATTCAGTACTTC
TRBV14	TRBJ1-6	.	CASSQEPTFRVVSPLHF	TGTGCCAGCAGCCAAGAGCCTACCTTCCGCGTTGTTTCACCCCTCCACTTT
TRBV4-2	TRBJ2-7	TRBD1	CASSQVLTGESSYEQYF	TGTGCCAGCAGCCAAGTGCTGACAGGGGAGAGCTCCTACGAGCAGTACTTC
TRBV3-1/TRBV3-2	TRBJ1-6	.	CASSPWVLTPASHSPLHF	TGTGCCAGCAGCCCCTGGGTCTTGACGCCAGCGTCTCATTCACCCCTCCACTTT
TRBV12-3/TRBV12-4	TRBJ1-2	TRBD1	CASRPGQGDGYTF	TGTGCCAGCAGGCCGGGACAGGGTGATGGCTACACCTTC
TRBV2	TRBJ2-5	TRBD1	CASSARAGQGQETQYF	TGTGCCAGCAGTGCGCGCGCCGGACAGGGGCAAGAGACCCAGTACTTC
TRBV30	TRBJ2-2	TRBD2	CAWLAGGPRELFF	TGTGCCTGGTTAGCGGGAGGGCCGAGGGAGCTGTTTTTT
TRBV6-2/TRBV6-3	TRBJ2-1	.	CASSYSLVGAHNEQFF	TGTGCCAGCAGTTACTCACTGGTAGGGGCCCACAATGAGCAGTTCTTC
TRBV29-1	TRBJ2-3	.	CSVPNPGTSTDTQYF	TGCAGCGTCCCTAATCCCGGGACAAGCACAGATACGCAGTATTTT